One and the same sample provided the 21 T cell receptor beta chains below, sequenced in a study of read filtering for tumor transcriptome and immune sequencing. The library was built from about 400 ng RNA with molecular barcoded adaptors for alpha/delta and beta/gamma chains. MiXCR, applied by TCRdb to the reads, yields one record per CDR3 protein. The top ten hold about 17% of the sample, which has tens of thousands of distinct CDR3 sequences, 20% to 25% seen once. Sequenced: a population of CD138-negative cells sorted from bone marrow. All receptors come from a donor aged 40 or older with multiple myeloma.

This clonotype was picked up many times. The chain joins TRBV12-3 or TRBV12-4 to TRBJ2-7; D not resolved. The V end lost 0 bases, the J end lost 2 bases, and 2 bases lay between the germline ends. The CDR3 extends over 12 amino acids. The DNA for the CDR3 is TGTGCCAGCAGTTTAGCTACCTACGAGCAGTACTTC. This codes for CASSLATYEQYF.

This clonotype was counted at least ten times. V is TRBV14 and J is TRBJ2-4, with D possibly TRBD2 on 6 matching bases. This CDR3 spans 18 amino acids. Germline CDR1 and CDR2: SGHDN and FVKESK. Trimming removed 1 base at V and 0 bases at J, with 16 bases between. As DNA, the CDR3 is TGTGCCAGCAGCCAAGGTCATGGAGGGATGGCAGCCAAAAACATTCAGTACTTC. This sequence encodes CASSQGHGGMAAKNIQYF.

This clonotype occurred many times. The rearrangement uses TRBV7-2 and TRBJ1-1; possibly TRBD1 for D (5 bases). CDR1 and CDR2 (germline): SGHTA, FQGNSA. Trimming left V 1 base short and J 1 base short, with 16 bases between. This CDR3 has 17 amino acids. The CDR3 coding sequence is TGTGCCAGCAGCTTAGGTCAGGGATTGTGGAGGAACACTGAAGCTTTCTTT. Protein: CASSLGQGLWRNTEAFF.

A remark on this clonotype: A far larger clone is one nucleotide away, so this likely arose from a read error. The chain recombines TRBV6-6 with TRBJ2-3, with 13 bases identical to TRBD2. The CDR3 covers 15 residues. Germline V gene sequence: CDR1 MNHNY, CDR2 SVGAGI (reference sequence). Here the CDR3 DNA reads TGTGCCAGCAGTTATCGGACTAGCGGGGGAGATACGCAGTCTTTT. Protein sequence: CASSYRTSGGDTQSF.

This clonotype was seen many times. V and J are TRBV5-1 and TRBJ1-1; 12 bases line up with TRBD1. Germline CDR1 is SGHRS and CDR2 is YFSETQ. The CDR3 has 15 amino acids. V gave up 0 bases and J gave up 5 bases; unmatched junction bases: 2. CDR3 nucleotides: TGCGCCAGCAGCTTGGCGGGACAGGGGGCAACTGAAGCTTTCTTT. Its protein is CASSLAGQGATEAFF.

In this sample, this clonotype turned up a few times. The CDR3, as DNA: TGTGCCAGCAGTTTGGAAAGCGGGGGGCCCCGGAGCACAGATACGCAGTATTTT. Translating gives CASSLESGGPRSTDTQYF. The V and J genes are TRBV6-5 and TRBJ2-3; 9 bases fit TRBD2. V gave up 4 bases and J gave up 0 bases; unmatched junction bases: 11. CDR3 length equals 18 residues. The V gene's germline CDR1 is MNHEY and CDR2 SVGAGI.

Worth noting for this clonotype: A much larger clone differs by one base, so this may be a read error. The chain is built from TRBV20-1 and TRBJ2-3; unclear D gene. V gave up 3 bases and J gave up 2 bases, with 12 bases separating them. CDR3 length: 14 residues. Germline CDR1 DFQATT, CDR2 SNEGSKA (reference sequence). The CDR3 sequence: CSASGLESTDTQYF. Here the CDR3 DNA reads TGCAGTGCTAGCGGCCTGGAATCCACAGATACGCAGTATTTT.

This clonotype was counted at least ten times. This sequence joins TRBV27 and TRBJ2-1, with 8 bases aligning to TRBD2. V was clipped by 6 bases and J by 10 bases; unmatched bases: 11. Germline values: CDR1 MNHEY, CDR2 SMNVEV (reference sequence). The CDR3 loop spans 14 amino acids. CDR3 sequence reads: CASSRTSRSSEQFF. The CDR3 DNA reads TGTGCCAGCAGCCGGACTAGCCGTTCGAGCGAGCAGTTCTTC.

This clonotype has ten or more counts. This sequence joins TRBV10-3 and TRBJ2-7; the D is unclear. CDR3 length: 12 residues. V was clipped by 6 bases and J by 3 bases, with 9 bases between them. Germline values: CDR1 ENHRY, CDR2 SYGVKD. Here the CDR3 reads CAISPEDYEQYF. The CDR3 coding sequence is TGTGCCATCAGCCCAGAAGACTACGAGCAGTACTTC.

Concerning this clonotype: The conserved final phenylalanine or tryptophan is absent from the CDR3, which likely points to a read error. CDR3: CTASLFRGSTYEQYL. The CDR3 nucleotides are TGCACTGCTAGTTTGTTCAGGGGATCGACCTACGAGCAGTACCTC. The J gene is TRBJ2-7, the V gene TRBV20-1; a weak D match, TRBD1 (6 bases). This CDR3 contains 15 residues. Germline V gene sequence: CDR1 DFQATT, CDR2 SNEGSKA (reference sequence).

The sample holds many counts of this clonotype. The chain carries TRBV6-1 and TRBJ2-3; a weak D match, TRBD2 (5 bases). Trimming took off 5 bases at V and 4 bases at J, with 10 bases between the two ends. The CDR3 runs to 13 residues. Germline lookup yields CDR1 MNHNS and CDR2 SASEGT. This CDR3 is CASSPIGADTQYF. The CDR3, as DNA: TGTGCCAGCAGTCCCATCGGGGCAGATACGCAGTATTTT.

This clonotype was seen at least ten times. The rearrangement joins TRBV7-9 to TRBJ2-5; D not certain. The V end was cut by 5 bases, the J end by 0 bases, with 10 bases between. Germline-derived CDR1 and CDR2 are SEHNR and FQNEAQ (reference sequence). The CDR3 extends over 14 amino acids. The CDR3 sequence: CASSTIVNQETQYF. The CDR3 DNA follows: TGTGCCAGCAGCACTATTGTAAACCAAGAGACCCAGTACTTC.

The gene calls are TRBV19 and TRBJ2-3; D ambiguous. This CDR3 is 16 amino acids long. V lost 3 bases and J 2 bases, leaving 15 bases between the germline ends. Germline assignment: CDR1 LNHDA and CDR2 SQIVND (reference sequence). The CDR3 DNA follows: TGTGCCAGTAGTATCGCCCGTACTGTTTCCACAGATACGCAGTATTTT. It yields the protein CASSIARTVSTDTQYF.

This clonotype was recorded once. Just one base apart from a much larger clone, this may be a read error. V is TRBV6-5 and J is TRBJ2-2, with 7 bases fitting TRBD2. Germline CDR1 reads MNHEY; CDR2 reads SVGAGI. This CDR3 is 14 amino acids long. The CDR3 here is CASSRGGNTGEPFF. CDR3 bases: TGTGCCAGCAGCCGGGGAGGGAACACCGGGGAGCCGTTTTTT.

This clonotype has a count of ten or more. The chain employs TRBV30 and TRBJ2-3, with TRBD2 matching 11 bases. V lost 0 bases and J lost 6; bases outside the gene matches: 5. The CDR3 is 15 amino acids. From germline, CDR1 is GTSNPN and CDR2 SVGIG (reference sequence). CDR3 bases: TGTGCCTGGAGTGTACCAGGGACTAGCGGCGATACGCAGTATTTT. It translates to CAWSVPGTSGDTQYF.

About this clonotype itself: It may be a read error: a sequence one base away is much more abundant. The CDR3 does not close with the conserved phenylalanine or tryptophan, likely indicating a read error. CDR3 DNA: TGTGCCAGCAGCTTTAGTCCGCGGGACAGGGGCTACGAGCAGTACTCC. Translating it yields CASSFSPRDRGYEQYS. The chain couples TRBV28 to TRBJ2-7; 10 positions agree with TRBD1. The V and J ends lost 6 bases and 3 bases, in that order; junction bases with no gene match: 11. The CDR3 runs to 16 residues. In germline, CDR1 is MDHEN, CDR2 SYDVKM.

This clonotype was detected many times. The V gene is TRBV19, the J gene TRBJ2-1; 8 bases are a match to TRBD1. Trimming took 6 bases from V and 5 from J; bases not matched to a gene: 9. CDR3 length equals 15 residues. In germline, CDR1 is LNHDA, CDR2 SQIVND (reference sequence). CDR3 residues: CASRSQGALDNEQFF. The DNA for the CDR3 is TGTGCCAGTAGATCCCAGGGGGCCCTCGACAATGAGCAGTTCTTC.

In this sample, this clonotype turned up once. The chain joins TRBV30 to TRBJ2-3; D not certain. V lost 3 bases and J lost 0, with 16 bases in between. The CDR3 loop spans 16 amino acids. Germline V gene sequence: CDR1 GTSNPN, CDR2 SVGIG (reference sequence). CDR3 nucleotides: TGTGCCTGGAGCGTACCACGAATAGGGAGCACAGATACGCAGTATTTT. Translating gives CAWSVPRIGSTDTQYF.

This clonotype was seen many times. The chain uses TRBV9 and TRBJ2-2; 7 bases agree with TRBD2. The CDR3 has 15 residues. The germline V gene has CDR1 SGDLS and CDR2 YYNGEE. Germline trimming cut 4 bases from V and 1 base from J; bases unmatched to any gene: 4. The CDR3 DNA reads TGTGCCAGCAGCCCTGCGGGGGTGAACACCGGGGAGCTGTTTTTT. Protein sequence: CASSPAGVNTGELFF.

This rearrangement joins TRBV19 to TRBJ1-5; 11 bases map to TRBD1. Germline-derived CDR1 and CDR2 are LNHDA and SQIVND (reference sequence). The CDR3 has 14 amino acids. The trim removed 8 bases at V and 6 bases at J, leaving 6 bases unmatched. DNA for the CDR3: TGTGCCAGTTCCGGGACAGGGGGATTTCAGCCCCAGCATTTT. Translation gives CASSGTGGFQPQHF.

The gene calls are TRBV6-6 and TRBJ1-5; D is possibly TRBD1 (6 bases). The V gene's germline CDR1 is MNHNY and CDR2 SVGAGI (reference sequence). The CDR3 contains 16 residues. The V end lost 7 bases, the J end lost 2 bases, and 18 bases lay between the germline ends. The CDR3 loop is CASTTGLQGGNQPQHF. The CDR3, as DNA: TGTGCCAGCACAACGGGACTACAGGGTGGCAATCAGCCCCAGCATTTT.